These 26 T cell receptor beta chains share one sample of origin, sequenced in a study of cytomegalovirus exposure and HLA in healthy donors. PCR primers comprised 60 Vbeta and 13 Jbeta primers. Using immunoSEQ multiplex PCR, the repertoire was profiled, and TCRdb retains in-frame clones only, with some absent. Of about 150,000 clones detected, about 80% appear once; the ten largest clones hold 10% to 15%. Sequencing was done on a sample of PBMCs. The receptor set was obtained from a man aged 35 to 55 in good health and CMV-seropositive.

This chain connects TRBV14 to TRBJ2-1; D is unresolved. The CDR3 is 14 amino acids. The V end lost 8 bases, the J end lost 0 bases, and 11 bases lay between the germline ends. The germline CDR1 and CDR2 sequences are SGHDN and FVKESK. The CDR3 DNA is TGTGCCAGCGGCCGGGCGAGCTCCTACAATGAGCAGTTCTTC. Amino acid sequence: CASGRASSYNEQFF.

The chain is built from TRBV6-1 and TRBJ2-5; maybe TRBD1 (8 bases). The J call may be faulty, since TRBJ2-7 better matches the DNA end. The V gene's germline CDR1 is MNHNS and CDR2 SASEGT. The length of the CDR3 is 17 residues. CDR3 protein: CASSEALTTGEGYEQYF. In nucleotides, the CDR3 is TGTGCCAGCAGTGAAGCGCTAACGACAGGGGAGGGCTACGAGCAGTACTTC.

The chain couples TRBV6-5 to TRBJ2-2; no firm D call. This CDR3 comprises 14 residues. CDR1 and CDR2 from the germline V gene are MNHEY and SVGAGI. V lost 7 bases and J 1 base, leaving 10 bases between the germline ends. Written as DNA, the CDR3 is TGTGCCAGCACCGTCCACAGGAACACCGGGGAGCTGTTTTTT. The encoded protein is CASTVHRNTGELFF.

This clone has a handful of counts. The rearrangement uses TRBV6-5 and TRBJ1-1; no definite D call. The CDR3 contains 13 residues. CDR1 is MNHEY and CDR2 is SVGAGI in the germline V gene. For the CDR3, the DNA is TGTGCAATTATCGCTCCAGGTCACACTGAAGCTTTCTTT. It encodes CAIIAPGHTEAFF.

V and J are TRBV9 and TRBJ2-5; TRBD2 matches 8 bases. In germline, CDR1 is SGDLS, CDR2 YYNGEE. This CDR3 has 16 amino acids. V lost 0 bases, J lost 5 bases, and 9 bases stayed unmatched. CDR3: CASSVDGSGIRETQYF. The CDR3 bases are TGTGCCAGCAGCGTAGATGGTAGCGGGATTCGGGAGACCCAGTACTTC.

J is TRBJ2-5 and V is TRBV5-4; tentatively, D is TRBD1 (6 bases). CDR1 and CDR2 (germline): SGHNT, YYREEE (reference sequence). Trimming took off 0 bases at V and 5 bases at J, with 8 bases between the two ends. The CDR3 is made up of 13 amino acids. The CDR3: CASSLGGRETQYF. DNA for the CDR3: TGTGCCAGCAGCTTGGGGGGGCGTGAGACCCAGTACTTC.

This clone was seen a handful of times. The V and J genes are TRBV25-1 and TRBJ2-7; D remains ambiguous. With 8 bases removed from V and 1 base from J, the gap between germline ends came to 15 bases. Germline V lookup: CDR1 MGHDK, CDR2 SYGVNS. The CDR3 has 14 amino acids. The CDR3 DNA reads TGTGCCAGCCCAAGTGGCGGCCGGTCCTACGAGCAGTACTTC. Protein sequence: CASPSGGRSYEQYF.

The V and J genes are TRBV15 and TRBJ2-5; possibly TRBD1 for D (6 bases). Germline V gives CDR1 LNHNV, CDR2 YYDKDF (reference sequence). Trimming removed 3 bases from V and 4 bases from J, with 15 bases in between. This CDR3 has 15 residues. The DNA for the CDR3 is TGTGCCACCAGCAGTAGGACAGTAGCTCTAGAGACCCAGTACTTC. It encodes CATSSRTVALETQYF.

This clone was detected once. This chain joins TRBV10-3 and TRBJ1-1, with 9 bases matching TRBD1. Germline V CDR1 and CDR2: ENHRY, SYGVKD. The CDR3 consists of 15 residues. V shed 10 bases and J 0 bases; nucleotides not matched to a gene: 9. CDR3 protein: CATALTGGMNTEAFF. The DNA for the CDR3 is TGTGCCACCGCCCTGACAGGGGGGATGAACACTGAAGCTTTCTTT.

The rearrangement uses TRBV7-2 and TRBJ2-2, with TRBD2 identical over 9 bases. CDR1 and CDR2 from the germline V gene are SGHTA and FQGNSA. The V gene end was trimmed by 1 base and the J gene end by 8 bases; junction bases not matched to a gene: 5. The CDR3 loop spans 15 amino acids. The CDR3 sequence is CASSLGGRVKGELFF. The DNA for the CDR3 is TGTGCCAGCAGCTTAGGCGGGAGGGTGAAAGGGGAGCTGTTTTTT.

V usage is TRBV6-1 and J usage is TRBJ1-4, with D perhaps matching TRBD1 (5 bases). This CDR3 has 17 residues. The germline V gene has CDR1 MNHNS and CDR2 SASEGT. With 2 bases removed from V and 2 bases from J, the gap between germline ends came to 15 bases. The CDR3 loop is CASSEIPGGTTNEKLFF. The DNA for the CDR3 is TGTGCCAGCAGTGAAATCCCTGGGGGGACCACTAATGAAAAACTGTTTTTT.

CDR3 sequence reads: CASSLVGGRQFF. The CDR3 DNA follows: TGTGCCAGCAGCTTAGTCGGAGGGCGGCAGTTCTTC. The chain is built from TRBV7-7 and TRBJ2-1, with D perhaps TRBD2 (6 bases). The CDR3 covers 12 residues. Per the germline V gene, CDR1 is SSHAT and CDR2 is FNYEAQ (reference sequence). The V and J ends lost 1 base and 12 bases respectively, with 10 bases between them.

This clone was seen only once. The sample carries other DNA sequences with the same CDR3. The chain links TRBV6-5 to TRBJ1-1; no definite D call. The length of the CDR3 is 12 residues. V dropped 3 bases and J dropped 1 base, with 3 bases sitting between them. The germline gives CDR1 MNHEY, CDR2 SVGAGI. The CDR3 region is CASSYRNTEAFF. CDR3 in DNA: TGTGCCAGCAGTTATAGGAACACTGAAGCTTTCTTT.

This chain links TRBV7-9 with TRBJ1-1, with a weak D call TRBD1 (6 bases). V was trimmed by 5 bases and J by 4 bases, leaving 11 bases between them. Germline lookup yields CDR1 SEHNR and CDR2 FQNEAQ (reference sequence). CDR3 size: 13 residues. The CDR3 region is CASSRQELTEAFF. The CDR3, as DNA: TGTGCCAGCAGCCGACAGGAACTCACTGAAGCTTTCTTT.

The chain couples TRBV5-6 to TRBJ1-6; D gene unclear. Germline CDR1 is SGHDT and CDR2 is YYEEEE. CDR3 length: 18 residues. Trimming took off 2 bases at V and 0 bases at J, with 15 bases between the two ends. The CDR3 DNA reads as TGTGCCAGCAGCTTCAGTGACGACTGGAGCTCCTATAATTCACCCCTCCACTTT. The encoded protein is CASSFSDDWSSYNSPLHF.

A word on this clone: Other DNA sequences from this sample encode an identical CDR3 as well. The chain links TRBV27 to TRBJ2-3, with D perhaps matching TRBD1 (5 bases). Germline values: CDR1 MNHEY, CDR2 SMNVEV (reference sequence). The CDR3 runs 13 residues. Trimming removed 5 bases from V and 2 bases from J, with 8 bases in between. CDR3 in amino acids: CASSRQYTDTQYF. CDR3 DNA sequence: TGTGCCAGCAGTCGACAGTACACAGATACGCAGTATTTT.

About this clone itself: This sample also contains other DNA sequences that code for the same CDR3. This chain links TRBV19 with TRBJ1-5; D perhaps matches TRBD1 (6 bases). V gave up 3 bases and J gave up 3 bases, with 12 bases separating them. The germline V gene has CDR1 LNHDA and CDR2 SQIVND (reference sequence). The CDR3 is 15 amino acids. This chain's CDR3 is CASSMGGASNQPQHF. CDR3 DNA: TGTGCCAGTAGTATGGGGGGGGCTTCCAATCAGCCCCAGCATTTT.

The CDR3 region has the DNA TGTGCCAGCTCGCCGACATACACCGGGGAGCTGTTTTTT. This translates into CASSPTYTGELFF. The chain couples TRBV18 to TRBJ2-2; no clear D gene. This CDR3 spans 13 amino acids. The germline CDR1 and CDR2 sequences are KGHSH and LQKENI. V lost 6 bases and J 3 bases, leaving 8 bases between the germline ends.

This chain links TRBV18 with TRBJ2-6; D remains unclear. The CDR3 is 15 amino acids. CDR1 and CDR2 (germline): KGHSH, LQKENI. Trimming took off 3 bases at V and 1 base at J, with 7 bases between the two ends. CDR3 bases: TGTGCCAGCTCACCTACTCCGTCTGGGGCCAACGTCCTGACTTTC. Its protein product is CASSPTPSGANVLTF.

The rearrangement joins TRBV19 to TRBJ2-3; 13 bases align to TRBD2. Per the germline V gene, CDR1 is LNHDA and CDR2 is SQIVND (reference sequence). The CDR3 has 17 amino acids. The V and J ends lost 6 bases and 6 bases, in that order; junction bases with no gene match: 12. This CDR3 is CASRGLAGLQQGDTQYF. The CDR3, as DNA: TGTGCCAGTAGGGGACTAGCGGGGTTACAACAAGGGGATACGCAGTATTTT. Combining the CDR3 with reference TRBV19 and TRBJ2-3 gives the whole variable domain DGGITQSPKYLFRKEGQNVTLSCEQNLNHDAMYWYRQDPGQGLRLIYYSQIVNDFQKGDIAEGYSVSREKKESFPLTVTSAQKNPTAFYLCASRGLAGLQQGDTQYFGPGTRLTVL.

The genes are TRBV28 and TRBJ2-5; 7 bases are a match to TRBD1. The trim removed 4 bases at V and 2 bases at J, leaving 10 bases unmatched. CDR1 MDHEN and CDR2 SYDVKM come from the germline V gene. The CDR3 extends over 16 amino acids. The CDR3 loop is CASSYGRDSLQETQYF. The DNA for the CDR3 is TGTGCCAGCAGTTATGGCCGGGACAGTCTTCAAGAGACCCAGTACTTC.

This chain joins TRBV7-8 and TRBJ2-3; unclear D gene. Germline CDR1 is SGHVS and CDR2 is FQNEAQ. The V and J ends lost 5 bases and 1 base respectively, with 16 bases between them. The CDR3 length is 16 residues. CDR3 protein: CASSQSRVPGTDTQYF. The CDR3 coding sequence is TGTGCCAGCAGCCAAAGTCGGGTTCCAGGCACAGATACGCAGTATTTT.

This clone was seen a few times. The rearrangement uses TRBV30 and TRBJ1-2, with a tentative D call TRBD1 (6 bases). The CDR3 loop spans 16 amino acids. V was pared by 0 bases and J by 0 bases, with 14 bases between. Looked up from germline, CDR1 is GTSNPN and CDR2 is SVGIG (reference sequence). For the CDR3, the DNA is TGTGCCTGGAGTGTAGGGGGGGACATTACTAACTATGGCTACACCTTC. This translates into CAWSVGGDITNYGYTF.

The chain employs TRBV10-3 and TRBJ1-1; TRBD1 matches at 8 bases. CDR1 and CDR2 from the germline V gene are ENHRY and SYGVKD. The V gene end was trimmed by 0 bases and the J gene end by 0 bases; junction bases not matched to a gene: 9. CDR3 length: 18 amino acids. The CDR3, as DNA: TGTGCCATCAGTGAGTCGCGGACAGGGAGGGGGATGAACACTGAAGCTTTCTTT. This codes for CAISESRTGRGMNTEAFF.

The chain recombines TRBV12-5 with TRBJ2-2, with D hard to call. CDR3 length equals 15 residues. CDR1 is LGHNT and CDR2 is FRNRAP in the germline V gene. The ends were cut back, 5 bases at V and 2 bases at J, with 12 bases in the middle. The CDR3 DNA is TGTGCTAGTGGTACCTCCGAGACAAACACCGGGGAGCTGTTTTTT. Translating gives CASGTSETNTGELFF.

This chain connects TRBV12-5 to TRBJ1-1; no reliable D call. Germline CDR1 reads LGHNT; CDR2 reads FRNRAP. There are 12 residues in the CDR3. V lost 5 bases and J 2 bases, leaving 6 bases between the germline ends. The CDR3 region is CASGTYNTEAFF. CDR3 in DNA: TGTGCTAGTGGTACCTATAACACTGAAGCTTTCTTT.